These 30 T cell receptor beta chains were sequenced from one sample in a study of T cell responses to AZD1222 COVID-19 vaccine. Some clones are missing from TCRdb's copy, which holds only in-frame ones; the method was immunoSEQ multiplex PCR. The data hold approximately 79,000 clones, with 80% to 90% observed a single time. The sequences come from peripheral blood, collected 28 days after the second AZD1222 dose. The receptor source for this set is an adult who received the AZD1222 COVID-19 vaccine.

The genes are TRBV27 and TRBJ1-4, with D uncertain. This CDR3 has 13 amino acids. V lost 4 bases and J 7 bases, leaving 10 bases between the germline ends. Germline V gene data show CDR1 as MNHEY and CDR2 as SMNVEV (reference sequence). The CDR3 sequence is CASSSREGEKLFF. The CDR3 DNA reads as TGTGCCAGCAGTTCAAGAGAAGGTGAAAAACTGTTTTTT.

The chain couples TRBV27 to TRBJ2-7, with 10 bases lining up with TRBD1. The V segment lost 5 bases and the J segment 5 bases; nucleotides outside the gene matches: 3. Germline V gene data show CDR1 as MNHEY and CDR2 as SMNVEV (reference sequence). CDR3 length: 13 amino acids. CDR3 sequence reads: CASSRGQGNEQYF. CDR3 sequence (DNA): TGTGCCAGCAGTCGGGGACAGGGGAACGAGCAGTACTTC.

V is TRBV4-1 and J is TRBJ2-5; possibly TRBD1 for D (7 bases). V was trimmed by 2 bases and J by 5 bases, leaving 15 bases between them. Germline V lookup: CDR1 MGHRA, CDR2 YSYEKL. CDR3 length equals 15 residues. DNA for the CDR3: TGCGCCAGCAGCCAACGACACAGGGGAGGCGAGACCCAGTACTTC. This translates into CASSQRHRGGETQYF.

The chain couples TRBV2 to TRBJ1-1; 9 nucleotides align to TRBD1. The length of the CDR3 is 16 residues. The germline CDR1 and CDR2 sequences are SNHLY and FYNNEI. The V and J ends lost 8 bases and 4 bases, in that order; junction bases with no gene match: 14. Here the CDR3 DNA reads TGTGCCAGCCAAACACAGGGGGCGGGGGTGAGCACTGAAGCTTTCTTT. Residues: CASQTQGAGVSTEAFF.

V gene TRBV7-2 combines with J gene TRBJ2-2, with 11 bases lining up with TRBD2. From germline, CDR1 is SGHTA and CDR2 FQGNSA. CDR3 size: 18 residues. Trimming took 5 bases from V and 8 from J; bases not matched to a gene: 16. The CDR3, as DNA: TGTGCCAGCAGCCCTACGGGGCTAGCGGGAGGCTTGGGAGGGGAGCTGTTTTTT. Its translation: CASSPTGLAGGLGGELFF.

This chain connects TRBV4-3 to TRBJ2-3, with D hard to call. This CDR3 has 15 residues. V was trimmed by 1 base and J by 2 bases, leaving 10 bases between them. Germline values: CDR1 LGHNA, CDR2 YSLEER. In DNA form, the CDR3 reads TGCGCCAGCAGCCAAGTGACGCGGATCACAGATACGCAGTATTTT. Protein: CASSQVTRITDTQYF.

The V call is TRBV7-8, the J call TRBJ2-7, with 7 nucleotides matching TRBD1. The CDR3 contains 14 residues. Germline loops: CDR1 SGHVS, CDR2 FQNEAQ. Trimming cost V 2 bases and J 4 bases; bases outside gene matches: 5. CDR3 DNA sequence: TGTGCCAGCAGCTTACAGGGGGTGGCGTACGAGCAGTACTTC. Its translation: CASSLQGVAYEQYF.

The J gene is TRBJ2-1, the V gene TRBV7-2, with D possibly TRBD2 on 7 matching bases. Per germline, CDR1 SGHTA and CDR2 FQGNSA. This CDR3 is 14 amino acids long. Between the trimmed V and J ends, which lost 2 bases and 9 bases, there was a span of 14 bases. As DNA, the CDR3 is TGTGCCAGCAGCTTACAGGGGACTATAGGTGAGCAGTTCTTC. The encoded protein is CASSLQGTIGEQFF.

The CDR3 reads CASSAYPGSSGNTIYF. CDR3 nucleotides: TGTGCCAGCAGCGCATACCCCGGGTCCTCTGGAAACACCATATATTTT. The chain is built from TRBV7-8 and TRBJ1-3, with D hard to call. The V gene's germline CDR1 is SGHVS and CDR2 FQNEAQ. The germline V and J ends were trimmed by 5 bases and 0 bases, with 14 bases remaining between them. The CDR3 has 16 residues.

The chain couples TRBV25-1 to TRBJ2-1; a weak D match, TRBD2 (6 bases). The V end lost 2 bases, the J end lost 5 bases, and 16 bases lay between the germline ends. Germline CDR1 reads MGHDK; CDR2 reads SYGVNS. There are 16 residues in the CDR3. CDR3 nucleotides: TGTGCCAGCAGTGAACTAGGAGGGAGAAATGACAATGAGCAGTTCTTC. This gives the protein CASSELGGRNDNEQFF.

V usage is TRBV28 and J usage is TRBJ2-3; the D gene is possibly TRBD2 (6 bases). The CDR3 spans 14 residues. Trimming removed 3 bases at V and 6 bases at J, with 13 bases between. CDR1 and CDR2 from the germline V gene are MDHEN and SYDVKM. The CDR3 DNA reads as TGTGCCAGCAGTTTCCGGCGGGGCGGGGATACGCAGTATTTT. It translates to CASSFRRGGDTQYF.

The chain couples TRBV27 to TRBJ1-2, with 9 positions matching TRBD1. Germline lookup yields CDR1 MNHEY and CDR2 SMNVEV (reference sequence). The CDR3 runs 13 residues. V was clipped by 2 bases and J by 12 bases; unmatched bases: 7. The CDR3 nucleotides are TGTGCCAGCAGTTTACTCGGGACAGGGTCACACACCTTC. Amino acids: CASSLLGTGSHTF.

This chain uses TRBV7-5 with TRBJ1-1; the table's D call of TRBD1 was not tested on the DNA. TRBV7-5 has pseudogene status. The CDR3 is 14 amino acids. CDR3 DNA sequence: TGTGTCAGAAGCTTAGCAGACAAGAACACTGAAGCTTTCTTT. This translates into CVRSLADKNTEAFF.

The chain employs TRBV15 and TRBJ2-1; no definite D call. V was shortened by 1 base and J by 0 bases, with 4 bases between the two germline ends. CDR3 length: 14 amino acids. Looked up from germline, CDR1 is LNHNV and CDR2 is YYDKDF (reference sequence). CDR3 region: CATSRARSYNEQFF. The CDR3 bases are TGTGCCACCAGCAGAGCCCGCTCCTACAATGAGCAGTTCTTC. The full variable domain, its missing parts supplied by reference TRBV15 and TRBJ2-1, is DAMVIQNPRYQVTQFGKPVTLSCSQTLNHNVMYWYQQKSSQAPKLLFHYYDKDFNNEADTPDNFQSRRPNTSFCFLDIRSPGLGDTAMYLCATSRARSYNEQFFGPGTRLTVL.

The V and J genes are TRBV5-4 and TRBJ1-5; a weak D match, TRBD1 (5 bases). The germline gives CDR1 SGHNT, CDR2 YYREEE (reference sequence). This CDR3 comprises 15 residues. V lost 0 bases and J 3 bases, leaving 10 bases between the germline ends. The CDR3 sequence is CASSLDGAPNQPQHF. CDR3 sequence (DNA): TGTGCCAGCAGCTTGGATGGGGCACCCAATCAGCCCCAGCATTTT.

V is TRBV27 and J is TRBJ2-7; no definite D call. CDR1 MNHEY and CDR2 SMNVEV come from the germline V gene (reference sequence). CDR3 size: 15 residues. The V gene lost 2 bases and the J gene lost 1 base, with 12 bases spanning the gap. The CDR3 nucleotides read TGTGCCAGCAGTTTAAACGTGCAGGCATCCTACGAGCAGTACTTC. Protein sequence: CASSLNVQASYEQYF.

The chain links TRBV10-2 to TRBJ1-2; 9 bases agree with TRBD1. Trimming removed 6 bases from V and 2 bases from J; junction bases left unmatched: 10. CDR3 length: 16 amino acids. Germline CDR1 reads WSHSY; CDR2 reads SAAADI. The CDR3 region has the DNA TGCGCCAGCAGAAGCACAGGGGGCGGGGGAAACTATGGCTACACCTTC. Protein sequence: CASRSTGGGGNYGYTF.

CDR3 sequence: CSVSTGGTEAFF. CDR3 nucleotide sequence: TGCAGCGTCTCTACAGGGGGCACTGAAGCTTTCTTT. The chain has TRBV29-1 and TRBJ1-1, with 8 bases aligning to TRBD1. There are 12 residues in the CDR3. J was trimmed by 4 bases and V by 6 bases; bases with no gene match: 4. The germline V gene encodes CDR1 SQVTM and CDR2 ANQGSEA.

The chain links TRBV7-2 to TRBJ1-3; D uncertain. V was clipped by 2 bases and J by 2 bases, with 10 bases between them. This CDR3 spans 15 amino acids. Germline assignment: CDR1 SGHTA and CDR2 FQGNSA. CDR3 DNA sequence: TGTGCCAGCAGCTTAACGTCAGGTACTGGAAACACCATATATTTT. Translating it yields CASSLTSGTGNTIYF.

V usage is TRBV15 and J usage is TRBJ2-1, with a tentative D call TRBD1 (5 bases). V was clipped by 0 bases and J by 6 bases, with 6 bases between them. This CDR3 has 13 amino acids. The germline CDR1 and CDR2 sequences are LNHNV and YYDKDF (reference sequence). The chain's CDR3 is CATSRDRVNEQFF. The CDR3 DNA reads as TGTGCCACCAGCAGAGACAGGGTCAATGAGCAGTTCTTC.

The gene calls are TRBV6-1 and TRBJ2-1, with TRBD1 matching over 7 bases. CDR3 length equals 14 residues. Trimming at V came to 6 bases and at J to 5 bases, leaving 7 bases not matched to a gene. The germline V gene has CDR1 MNHNS and CDR2 SASEGT. The DNA for the CDR3 is TGTGCCAGCAGAACAGGGACAGCCGACAATGAGCAGTTCTTC. As protein: CASRTGTADNEQFF.

The chain is built from TRBV3-1 (or the pseudogene TRBV3-2) and TRBJ2-5, with D possibly being TRBD1 (6 bases). Trimming pared 1 base from V and 5 bases from J, leaving 14 bases between. This CDR3 has 15 amino acids. Germline CDR1 LGHDT, CDR2 YNNKEL (reference sequence). CDR3 sequence: CASSQGSQGWETQYF. The DNA of the CDR3 is TGTGCCAGCAGCCAAGGCTCACAGGGCTGGGAGACCCAGTACTTC.

This clone has a single count. The chain couples TRBV6-5 to TRBJ1-5; no clear D gene. Germline values: CDR1 MNHEY, CDR2 SVGAGI. V lost 8 bases to trimming and J lost 9 bases, with 20 bases between them. The CDR3 consists of 14 residues. The CDR3 protein is CASVGVPAVRPQHF. CDR3 nucleotides: TGTGCCAGCGTCGGCGTTCCCGCGGTTCGGCCCCAGCATTTT.

The chain combines TRBV5-6 with TRBJ1-5; TRBD1 is a possible D gene (6 bases). CDR1 and CDR2 (germline): SGHDT, YYEEEE. This CDR3 comprises 17 residues. Trimming removed 1 base from V and 2 bases from J, with 16 bases in between. The DNA for the CDR3 is TGTGCCAGCAGCTTGTCGGGGGCGAAGGTTGGCAATCAGCCCCAGCATTTT. Translation gives CASSLSGAKVGNQPQHF. Variable domain in full (rest from reference TRBV5-6 and TRBJ1-5): DAGVTQSPTHLIKTRGQQVTLRCSPKSGHDTVSWYQQALGQGPQFIFQYYEEEERQRGNFPDRFSGHQFPNYSSELNVNALLLGDSALYLCASSLSGAKVGNQPQHFGDGTRLSIL.

The chain is built from TRBV3-1 (or the pseudogene TRBV3-2) and TRBJ1-4; D not resolved. V lost 1 base and J 4 bases, leaving 7 bases between the germline ends. Looked up from germline, CDR1 is LGHDT and CDR2 is YNNKEL (reference sequence). CDR3 size: 14 residues. CDR3 in amino acids: CASSQGSGNEKLFF. CDR3 sequence (DNA): TGTGCCAGCAGCCAAGGTTCAGGTAATGAAAAACTGTTTTTT.

This chain joins TRBV4-3 and TRBJ2-5; the D call may be TRBD1 or TRBD2 (5 bases each). Germline CDR1 is LGHNA and CDR2 is YSLEER. The CDR3 consists of 14 residues. V was clipped by 3 bases and J by 4 bases, with 12 bases between them. The DNA for the CDR3 is TGCGCCAGCAGCCACACGAATGGGGGAGAGACCCAGTACTTC. Encoded protein: CASSHTNGGETQYF.

This clone is a singleton in its sample. The chain recombines TRBV5-6 with TRBJ1-4; D might be TRBD1 (5 bases). CDR1 is SGHDT and CDR2 is YYEEEE in the germline V gene. Trimming cost V 3 bases and J 7 bases, with 16 bases left between them. The CDR3 loop spans 15 amino acids. CDR3 residues: CASSSPGYRGEKLFF. CDR3 DNA: TGTGCCAGCAGCTCCCCAGGGTATCGGGGTGAAAAACTGTTTTTT.

The chain uses TRBV15 and TRBJ2-1, with D tentatively TRBD2 (6 bases). Trimming stripped 1 base from V and 7 bases from J, with 17 bases between. CDR1 LNHNV and CDR2 YYDKDF come from the germline V gene (reference sequence). The CDR3 contains 16 residues. In nucleotides, the CDR3 is TGTGCCACCAGCAGAGGGCAGGCGGGACCACGGAATGAGCAGTTCTTC. It yields the protein CATSRGQAGPRNEQFF.

This chain connects TRBV2 to TRBJ1-5, with unresolved D. The CDR3 contains 17 residues. With 5 bases removed from V and 0 bases from J, the gap between germline ends came to 17 bases. CDR1 and CDR2 from the germline V gene are SNHLY and FYNNEI. The DNA for the CDR3 is TGTGCCAGCAGTAACCCCACTGGACGGGATAGCAATCAGCCCCAGCATTTT. It codes for CASSNPTGRDSNQPQHF.

The chain links TRBV18 to TRBJ1-2; D unresolved. Germline values: CDR1 KGHSH, CDR2 LQKENI. The CDR3 length is 15 residues. V shed 0 bases and J shed 3 bases, with 11 bases lying between them. CDR3 nucleotide sequence: TGTGCCAGCTCACCACCCGTTAAGGGAGACTATGGCTACACCTTC. Protein: CASSPPVKGDYGYTF.